The 20 T cell receptor beta chains below all came from one sample that was sequenced in a study of T cell responses to AZD1222 COVID-19 vaccine. Only in-frame clones appear in the TCRdb table, and some are missing; sequencing was by immunoSEQ multiplex PCR. The data contain about 150,000 clones, 90% of them singletons. The sequencing used peripheral blood, collected on day 0 of AZD1222 vaccination. These TCRs come from an adult in good health.

Only one count was recorded for this clone. J is TRBJ2-1 and V is TRBV14; no firm D call. The ends were cut back, 0 bases at V and 0 bases at J, with 12 bases in the middle. Germline V lookup: CDR1 SGHDN, CDR2 FVKESK. This CDR3 has 17 amino acids. The CDR3 loop reads CASSQESRIFSYNEQFF. DNA of the CDR3: TGTGCCAGCAGCCAAGAGAGCCGCATCTTCTCCTACAATGAGCAGTTCTTC.

Worth noting for this clone: The same CDR3 is also encoded by other DNA sequences in this sample. The chain has TRBV5-1 and TRBJ2-5; D gene uncertain. The CDR3 covers 11 residues. CDR1 and CDR2 from the germline V gene are SGHRS and YFSETQ. V lost 2 bases and J lost 2, with 1 base in between. The CDR3 is CASSFQETQYF. In DNA form, the CDR3 reads TGCGCCAGCAGCTTTCAAGAGACCCAGTACTTC.

This clone was detected once. This CDR3 reads CASSQTIRSGRPEETQYF. CDR3 sequence (DNA): TGTGCCAGCAGCCAAACGATCCGTAGCGGGAGACCCGAAGAGACCCAGTACTTC. The chain uses TRBV5-6 and TRBJ2-5; the match to TRBD2 covers 9 bases. CDR3 length: 18 amino acids. CDR1 is SGHDT, CDR2 YYEEEE, per germline. V was clipped by 4 bases and J by 3 bases; unmatched bases: 16.

The rearrangement joins TRBV9 to TRBJ1-1; D ambiguous. Germline V gene lookup returns CDR1 SGDLS and CDR2 YYNGEE. This CDR3 is built from 15 residues. V was clipped by 4 bases and J by 2 bases, with 15 bases between them. CDR3 region: CASSPLRGSNTEAFF. The CDR3 bases are TGTGCCAGCAGCCCACTGAGAGGGAGCAACACTGAAGCTTTCTTT.

The chain links TRBV19 to TRBJ1-1; 8 bases match TRBD1. J lost 3 bases, V lost 4 bases, and 4 bases had no gene match. The CDR3 consists of 14 residues. Germline V CDR1 and CDR2: LNHDA, SQIVND (reference sequence). CDR3 coding DNA: TGTGCCAGTAGTAGACCGACAGGGGACACTGAAGCTTTCTTT. It translates to CASSRPTGDTEAFF.

The chain uses TRBV5-4 and TRBJ2-7; no reliable D call. CDR3 length equals 13 residues. Trimming removed 4 bases from V and 1 base from J, with 9 bases in between. Germline assignment: CDR1 SGHNT and CDR2 YYREEE (reference sequence). The CDR3, as DNA: TGTGCCAGCAGCCCGGTGGGGTCCTACGAGCAGTACTTC. Amino acid sequence: CASSPVGSYEQYF.

This chain uses TRBV6-5 with TRBJ1-6, with TRBD1 identical over 7 bases. This CDR3 contains 15 residues. After removal of 6 bases from V and 7 bases from J, the junction contained 9 bases not matched to a gene. Germline values: CDR1 MNHEY, CDR2 SVGAGI. The CDR3 nucleotides are TGTGCCAGCAGCGCCACGACAGGGTCGAATTCACCCCTCCACTTT. Its protein is CASSATTGSNSPLHF.

The CDR3 bases are TGTGCCAGCAGCCAAGTTTCTAGCGGGAAAAACATTCAGTACTTC. Protein sequence: CASSQVSSGKNIQYF. This chain connects TRBV3-1 (or the pseudogene TRBV3-2) to TRBJ2-4; 8 bases agree with TRBD2. The CDR3 extends over 15 amino acids. The germline gives CDR1 LGHDT, CDR2 YNNKEL (reference sequence). Trimming cost V 1 base and J 4 bases; bases outside gene matches: 3.

The chain combines TRBV7-2 with TRBJ1-5; D perhaps matches TRBD1 (6 bases). The CDR3 is 15 residues long. V was cut by 3 bases and J by 5 bases, with 14 bases left in between. Germline V gene lookup returns CDR1 SGHTA and CDR2 FQGNSA. CDR3 coding DNA: TGTGCCAGCAGCTTGGATACAGGGTCTTATCAGCCCCAGCATTTT. Translated, it gives CASSLDTGSYQPQHF.

V is TRBV11-2 and J is TRBJ1-1; 10 bases map to TRBD1. The V gene end was trimmed by 3 bases and the J gene end by 4 bases; junction bases not matched to a gene: 5. The CDR3 sequence is 15 residues long. The germline V gene encodes CDR1 SGHAT and CDR2 FQNNGV. The CDR3 DNA sequence: TGTGCCAGCAGCTTCGACAGGGGGCATGGCACTGAAGCTTTCTTT. Translated: CASSFDRGHGTEAFF.

The chain couples TRBV19 to TRBJ1-1, with unresolved D. Trimming took 6 bases from V and 4 from J, leaving 12 bases between them. The CDR3 covers 13 residues. Germline CDR1 LNHDA, CDR2 SQIVND (reference sequence). CDR3 DNA sequence: TGTGCCAGTAGCGAAAGCAAGGGCACTGAAGCTTTCTTT. Its translation is CASSESKGTEAFF.

This clone was recorded only once. The CDR3 nucleotides are TGTGCCAGCAGCCACGCCCAAACAGGGACCAACTATGGCTACACCTTC. Translation: CASSHAQTGTNYGYTF. The chain employs TRBV7-2 and TRBJ1-2; perhaps TRBD1 as D (6 bases). Germline V gene data show CDR1 as SGHTA and CDR2 as FQGNSA. The length of the CDR3 is 16 residues. V was shortened by 5 bases and J by 2 bases, with 18 bases between the two germline ends.

The genes are TRBV9 and TRBJ1-5; 7 positions match TRBD1. V was clipped by 3 bases and J by 3 bases; unmatched bases: 6. This CDR3 has 15 residues. CDR1 and CDR2 (germline): SGDLS, YYNGEE. The DNA of the CDR3 is TGTGCCAGCAGCGGGGGGACAGCACACAATCAGCCCCAGCATTTT. The encoded protein is CASSGGTAHNQPQHF.

This clone has a handful of counts. This sequence joins TRBV7-2 and TRBJ1-2, with 12 bases fitting TRBD1. CDR1 and CDR2 (germline): SGHTA, FQGNSA. This CDR3 spans 18 amino acids. V lost 1 base and J lost 3; bases outside the gene matches: 9. CDR3 in amino acids: CASSLVGTGGNLYYGYTF. As DNA, the CDR3 is TGTGCCAGCAGCTTAGTTGGGACAGGGGGCAATCTTTACTATGGCTACACCTTC.

This rearrangement joins TRBV7-2 to TRBJ1-6; D is ambiguous. This CDR3 spans 17 amino acids. CDR1 SGHTA and CDR2 FQGNSA come from the germline V gene. Trimming shortened V by 5 bases and J by 0 bases, and 14 bases separated the two germline ends. CDR3 region: CASSLDSKSSYNSPLHF. CDR3 bases: TGTGCCAGCAGCCTAGACTCGAAGAGCTCCTATAATTCACCCCTCCACTTT.

V is TRBV3-1 (or the pseudogene TRBV3-2) and J is TRBJ1-5; the D is unclear. CDR3 length equals 15 residues. Germline assignment: CDR1 LGHDT and CDR2 YNNKEL (reference sequence). The V end lost 0 bases, the J end lost 3 bases, and 9 bases lay between the germline ends. CDR3 DNA sequence: TGTGCCAGCAGCCAAGAGGTGACACCCAATCAGCCCCAGCATTTT. Translated, it gives CASSQEVTPNQPQHF.

This clone was observed once. V gene TRBV15 combines with J gene TRBJ1-1; D is uncertain. Trimming took 0 bases from V and 1 from J, leaving 9 bases between them. Germline V gene lookup returns CDR1 LNHNV and CDR2 YYDKDF (reference sequence). CDR3 length: 15 amino acids. As DNA, the CDR3 is TGTGCCACCAGCAGAGATGCAGGCACGAACACTGAAGCTTTCTTT. The encoded protein is CATSRDAGTNTEAFF.

This clone was observed once. The J gene is TRBJ1-6, the V gene TRBV5-4, with a weak D call TRBD1 (6 bases). Germline lookup yields CDR1 SGHNT and CDR2 YYREEE (reference sequence). The V gene lost 4 bases and the J gene lost 9 bases, with 11 bases spanning the gap. This CDR3 has 13 amino acids. The CDR3 is CASSLQGSSPLHF. The CDR3 DNA is TGTGCCAGCAGCCTACAGGGAAGTTCACCCCTCCACTTT. Drawing the rest from reference TRBV5-4 and TRBJ1-6, the complete variable domain is ETGVTQSPTHLIKTRGQQVTLRCSSQSGHNTVSWYQQALGQGPQFIFQYYREEENGRGNFPPRFSGLQFPNYSSELNVNALELDDSALYLCASSLQGSSPLHFGNGTRLTVT.

The DNA for the CDR3 is TGTGCCAGCAGTTTAAGGGGGTCATTAGACGAGCAGTACTTC. It yields the protein CASSLRGSLDEQYF. The rearrangement uses TRBV27 and TRBJ2-7, with D possibly being TRBD1 (6 bases). V lost 2 bases and J lost 5, with 13 bases in between. CDR3 length: 14 amino acids. Germline values: CDR1 MNHEY, CDR2 SMNVEV (reference sequence).

The chain uses TRBV7-9 and TRBJ2-2, with 14 bases aligning to TRBD2. This CDR3 has 17 amino acids. After removal of 2 bases from V and 6 bases from J, the junction contained 5 bases not matched to a gene. Germline V gene lookup returns CDR1 SEHNR and CDR2 FQNEAQ (reference sequence). The chain's CDR3 is CASSLKGLAGGAGELFF. CDR3 nucleotide sequence: TGTGCCAGCAGCTTAAAAGGACTAGCGGGAGGCGCCGGGGAGCTGTTTTTT.